This TCR beta chain was observed in a study of CD8 T cells in ankylosing spondylitis. The study, taken as a whole, reports: Matched ankylosing spondylitis synovial fluid reportedly contained a significantly enriched population of disease-linked clones. CD8+ disease-linked clones were present at relatively low frequencies in blood. Blood of patients with ankylosing spondylitis appeared to be characterized by a TCR beta motif of several highly homologous variants.

Libraries of TCR beta came from quantitative 5'-RACE with molecular barcodes. TCRdb analysed the 5' RACE reads with MiXCR anew, one entry per CDR3 protein. The sample records about 480,000 distinct CDR3 sequences, about a sixth being singletons. V lost 0 bases and J lost 1, with 10 bases in between. CDR1 and CDR2 (germline): MGHRA, YSYEKL. This CDR3 is built from 16 residues. Comment on this clonotype: Its antigen is not identified.

Sequencing input: blood, either unsorted or a sorted T cell fraction (not recorded which). The receptor was derived from a male donor with ankylosing spondylitis. This rearrangement joins TRBV4-1 to TRBJ1-5; D not resolved. DNA for the CDR3: TGCGCCAGCAGCCAAGATTGGATGCCAAGCAATCAGCCCCAGCATTTT. It encodes CASSQDWMPSNQPQHF.